This T cell receptor (beta chain) was identified during a study of T cell responses to AZD1222 COVID-19 vaccine. Study-wide points: Donors in the cohort were predominantly white British and more often female, and clonal diversity was possibly underestimated. Vaccine-related CD4 TCRs covered spike, predominating at 160-218 and 743-854.

Comment on this clone: What it binds is not known.

The data were produced by immunoSEQ multiplex PCR, yet TCRdb's version contains in-frame clones alone and is incomplete. The sample comprises 90,000 to 150,000 clones, more than 85% of which are singletons, and roughly 2.4% rests with the top ten. This CDR3 is 15 amino acids long. Trimming stripped 2 bases from V and 4 bases from J, with 14 bases between. Germline V lookup: CDR1 SGHRS, CDR2 YFSETQ. The chain recombines TRBV5-1 with TRBJ2-3; D assignment may be TRBD1 or TRBD2 (6 bases each). This receptor was identified in an adult in good health. Here the sequenced sample was peripheral blood, taken on day 0 of AZD1222 vaccination. DNA of the CDR3: TGCGCCAGCAGCTTTAGCCGGGGGCGGGCAGATACGCAGTATTTT. This codes for CASSFSRGRADTQYF.